The 12 T cell receptor beta chains below come from one sample, sequenced in a study of T cells in women clearing cervical HPV infection (dated by TCRdb to the late 2010s). The method behind the library was the immunoSEQ multiplex PCR assay. In TCRdb, the immuneACCESS table is reduced to in-frame sequences with V and J assigned. These tables do not hold every clone; where another copy was compared, an unresolved V gene accounts for under half, and the others remain unexplained. The sample's table covers approximately 41,000 clones. The ten largest account for about 8% of the sample. The sample consisted of blood buffy coat. All receptors come from a woman between 18 and 70 years old with a cervical HPV16 infection that either progressed to CIN3+ or cleared (not recorded which).

The covered CDR3 bases are TGTGCCAGCAGCTCCCCGGGGTACAATGAG. Translation: CASSSPGYNE. The complete CDR3 protein is CASSSPGYNEQFF. This rearrangement joins TRBV7-6 to TRBJ2-1; weak D call: TRBD2 (5 bases). Sequencing ends 3 residues short of the CDR3 end; the germline J gene provides the rest. This CDR3 region has 13 residues. V was trimmed by 4 bases and J by 4 bases, leaving 8 bases between them. Looked up from germline, CDR1 is SGHVS and CDR2 is FNYEAQ.

CDR3 region: CASRGQANSPLHF. Partial CDR3 DNA: TGTGCCAGCAGGGGACAGGCCAATTCACCC. The rearrangement links TRBV7-9 to TRBJ1-6; 8 nucleotides agree with TRBD1. The sequenced fragment ends 3 residues before the CDR3 boundary, so the rest is inferred from the germline J gene. The CDR3 length is 13 residues. Per the germline V gene, CDR1 is SEHNR and CDR2 is FQNEAQ (reference sequence). J gave up 7 bases and V 6 bases, and 2 bases lay outside the gene matches.

Details on this clone: The missing CDR3 end, 3 residues past where the read stops, is filled in from the germline J gene. The chain couples TRBV6-1 to TRBJ2-3; 8 nucleotides align to TRBD1. With V trimmed by 2 bases and J by 1 base, 2 bases remained unmatched. The CDR3 is made up of 15 amino acids. CDR1 is MNHNS and CDR2 is SASEGT in the germline V gene. CDR3 loop: CASSESTGGTDTQYF. The sequenced part of the CDR3 DNA is TGTGCCAGCAGTGAATCGACAGGGGGCACAGATACG.

About this clone itself: The observed sequence ends 3 residues before the CDR3 terminus, with the missing tail filled in from the germline J gene. The chain employs TRBV19 and TRBJ1-3; D not resolved. This CDR3 region has 15 residues. V lost 5 bases and J lost 0, with 11 bases in between. Per the germline V gene, CDR1 is LNHDA and CDR2 is SQIVND (reference sequence). CDR3 residues: CASSLQKSSGNTIYF. CDR3 DNA, as far as it was read: TGTGCCAGTAGTCTCCAGAAAAGCTCTGGAAACACC. The full variable domain, completed using reference TRBV19 and TRBJ1-3, is DGGITQSPKYLFRKEGQNVTLSCEQNLNHDAMYWYRQDPGQGLRLIYYSQIVNDFQKGDIAEGYSVSREKKESFPLTVTSAQKNPTAFYLCASSLQKSSGNTIYFGEGSWLTVV.

A remark on this clone: The read comes to an end 3 residues before the CDR3 does, leaving the germline J gene to fill in the end. V usage is TRBV2 and J usage is TRBJ2-4; tentatively, D is TRBD1 (6 bases). CDR3 size: 17 residues. The V gene's germline CDR1 is SNHLY and CDR2 FYNNEI. V gave up 5 bases and J gave up 2 bases, with 19 bases separating them. This chain's CDR3 is CASSKGTIFAPKNIQYF. The sequenced part of the CDR3 DNA is TGTGCCAGCAGTAAAGGGACAATCTTCGCTCCCAAAAACATT.

As for this clone: The sequence runs out 3 residues before the end of the CDR3; the remainder is reconstructed from the germline J gene. J is TRBJ2-1 and V is TRBV12-5; TRBD1 agrees at 8 bases. Looked up from germline, CDR1 is LGHNT and CDR2 is FRNRAP. Trimming cost V 6 bases and J 7 bases; bases outside gene matches: 17. The CDR3 loop spans 17 amino acids. The CDR3: CASGPDRDRSVQNEQFF. CDR3 DNA, as far as it was read: TGTGCTAGTGGCCCCGACCGGGACAGGAGCGTTCAAAATGAG.

The CDR3: CASHNVKPREETQYF. The covered CDR3 bases are TGTGCCAGTCACAACGTCAAGCCCAGGGAAGAGACC. V gene TRBV5-4 combines with J gene TRBJ2-5, with D tentatively TRBD1 (5 bases). The read gets to within 3 residues of the CDR3 end, and the germline J gene fills in the rest. From germline, CDR1 is SGHNT and CDR2 YYREEE (reference sequence). The CDR3 covers 15 residues. Trimming cost V 8 bases and J 3 bases, with 20 bases left between them.

Concerning this clone itself: The read ends 3 residues shy of where the CDR3 ends; the end is completed using the germline J gene. The V gene is TRBV19, the J gene TRBJ2-2, with 13 bases matching TRBD2. This CDR3 has 17 residues. V lost 3 bases to trimming and J lost 3 bases; unmatched junction nucleotides: 4. From germline, CDR1 is LNHDA and CDR2 SQIVND (reference sequence). CDR3 DNA, as far as it was read: TGTGCCAGTAGTATTGGACTAGCGGGAGTATACACCGGGGAG. This codes for CASSIGLAGVYTGE. The CDR3 reads in full as CASSIGLAGVYTGELFF. The whole variable domain, filled in from reference TRBV19 and TRBJ2-2, reads DGGITQSPKYLFRKEGQNVTLSCEQNLNHDAMYWYRQDPGQGLRLIYYSQIVNDFQKGDIAEGYSVSREKKESFPLTVTSAQKNPTAFYLCASSIGLAGVYTGELFFGEGSRLTVL.

Turning to this clone: The CDR3 goes on 3 residues after the read ends, and that part is filled in from the germline J gene. The identical CDR3 is also encoded by other nucleotide sequences in the sample. The V call is TRBV18, the J call TRBJ2-1; maybe TRBD1 (6 bases). V lost 3 bases and J 9 bases, leaving 18 bases between the germline ends. The germline V gene has CDR1 KGHSH and CDR2 LQKENI. This CDR3 is built from 15 residues. The CDR3 bases that were read are TGTGCCAGCTCACCCCCCGACAGGACCGACCCTGAG. Protein: CASSPPDRTDPE. The complete CDR3 reads CASSPPDRTDPEQFF.

Regarding this clone: Read sequence stops 3 residues before the CDR3 end, and the germline J gene provides the missing end. The chain joins TRBV20-1 to TRBJ1-5; 10 positions agree with TRBD1. The CDR3 covers 16 residues. Germline CDR1 reads DFQATT; CDR2 reads SNEGSKA (reference sequence). With 3 bases clipped from V and 2 bases from J, the junction kept 7 bases outside the gene matches. CDR3 bases read: TGCAGTGCTAGTGTAGCCGGACAGGGGGGCAATCAGCCC. It codes for CSASVAGQGGNQP. The entire CDR3 reads CSASVAGQGGNQPQHF.

About this clone itself: Sequencing ends 3 residues short of the CDR3 end; the germline J gene provides the rest. The chain carries TRBV19 and TRBJ1-5; the match to TRBD1 covers 7 bases. Germline V gene sequence: CDR1 LNHDA, CDR2 SQIVND (reference sequence). The CDR3 has 16 amino acids. V was pared by 9 bases and J by 5 bases, with 16 bases of the junction left unmatched. The CDR3 DNA, read in part, is TGTGCCAGCCTTGATCTTCGGACAGGACTACATCAGCCC. Its protein is CASLDLRTGLHQP. In full, the CDR3 is CASLDLRTGLHQPQHF.

Of note for this clone: The read ends 3 residues before the CDR3 terminus; that terminus is restored from the germline J gene. V gene TRBV28 combines with J gene TRBJ2-3; TRBD2 agrees at 12 bases. From germline, CDR1 is MDHEN and CDR2 SYDVKM. The CDR3 loop spans 13 amino acids. Trimming took 3 bases from V and 8 from J; bases not matched to a gene: 0. The covered CDR3 bases are TGTGCCAGCAGTTTGACTAGCGGGAGTACG. Translated, it gives CASSLTSGST. The complete CDR3 reads CASSLTSGSTQYF. The full variable domain, with the rest looked up from reference TRBV28 and TRBJ2-3, is DVKVTQSSRYLVKRTGEKVFLECVQDMDHENMFWYRQDPGLGLRLIYFSYDVKMKEKGDIPEGYSVSREKKERFSLILESASTNQTSMYLCASSLTSGSTQYFGPGTRLTVL.